This TCR beta chain is drawn from a study of regulatory and conventional T cells in RAG deficiency. Trimming removed 10 bases at V and 2 bases at J, with 14 bases between. Germline V gives CDR1 MNHEY, CDR2 SVGAGI. The CDR3 runs 13 residues. The assay was immunoSEQ multiplex PCR, and TCRdb's table has in-frame clones only and misses some. This repertoire shows 30,000 to 40,000 clones, around 76% found once; its top ten account for 3% to 3.5%. Conventional CD4+ T cells were sorted from blood as CD25-low CD127-high cells. The same sample was also used in a study of regulatory T cells. That report notes: Primers: 52 TRBV forward and 13 TRBJ reverse.

The sample consisted of CD4+ effector T cells sorted from blood. The sequence was collected from a human donor in good health. The gene calls are TRBV6-5 and TRBJ1-1; D is possibly TRBD1 (5 bases). The CDR3 coding sequence is TGTGCCACCAGCCGGGACCGCAACACTGAAGCTTTCTTT. Protein product: CATSRDRNTEAFF.